What follows are 21 T cell receptor beta chains derived from one specimen sequenced in a study of blood T cell repertoires in COVID-19. The protocol was immunoSEQ multiplex PCR, while the TCRdb copy is restricted to in-frame clones and leaves out a portion. The sample has about 180,000 clones; roughly nine tenths are singletons. The sequenced material came from peripheral blood. The receptors come from a woman aged 25 to 45 with active or convalescent COVID-19.

CDR3 amino acids: CASSPGLAGSAYNEQFF. CDR3 DNA: TGTGCCAGCAGCCCGGGACTAGCGGGCTCTGCCTACAATGAGCAGTTCTTC. V is TRBV7-2 and J is TRBJ2-1, with 12 nucleotides matching TRBD2. Germline CDR1 reads SGHTA; CDR2 reads FQGNSA. The CDR3 sequence is 17 residues long. V shed 5 bases and J 2 bases; nucleotides not matched to a gene: 7.

V is TRBV29-1 and J is TRBJ1-2; 7 bases are a match to TRBD1. Germline V CDR1 and CDR2: SQVTM, ANQGSEA. The J segment lost 2 bases and the V segment lost 4 bases, leaving 7 bases of the junction unmatched. The CDR3 spans 14 residues. The CDR3 reads CSVAPPTGNYGYTF. CDR3 bases: TGCAGCGTTGCCCCCCCGACAGGGAACTATGGCTACACCTTC.

The CDR3 bases are TGTGCCAGCACCCTACAGCAGGACTCTGGAAACACCATATATTTT. Its protein product is CASTLQQDSGNTIYF. J is TRBJ1-3 and V is TRBV6-6; D is ambiguous. Germline assignment: CDR1 MNHNY and CDR2 SVGAGI (reference sequence). V lost 7 bases and J 0 bases, leaving 13 bases between the germline ends. The CDR3 spans 15 residues.

The CDR3 region is CASSIRGVNYGYTF. The CDR3 DNA follows: TGTGCCAGTAGTATTCGGGGGGTGAACTATGGCTACACCTTC. V is TRBV19 and J is TRBJ1-2; D might be TRBD1 (5 bases). This CDR3 comprises 14 residues. The V and J ends lost 3 bases and 2 bases respectively, with 10 bases between them. Germline V gene data show CDR1 as LNHDA and CDR2 as SQIVND (reference sequence).

The CDR3 protein is CASSLGAGGLDTQYF. CDR3 nucleotide sequence: TGTGCCAGCAGCCTGGGGGCGGGAGGGTTAGATACGCAGTATTTT. This chain connects TRBV27 to TRBJ2-3, with 9 bases fitting TRBD2. Germline V lookup: CDR1 MNHEY, CDR2 SMNVEV (reference sequence). The CDR3 covers 15 residues. With V trimmed by 6 bases and J by 5 bases, 9 bases remained unmatched.

This clone was seen just once. The chain is built from TRBV30 and TRBJ1-3; 8 bases are a match to TRBD1. This CDR3 region has 14 residues. V lost 8 bases and J lost 3; bases outside the gene matches: 9. Germline V CDR1 and CDR2: GTSNPN, SVGIG (reference sequence). In DNA, the CDR3 is TGTGCCCTAGCCGGACAGGGTAGTGGAAACACCATATATTTT. Translation gives CALAGQGSGNTIYF.

The chain employs TRBV19 and TRBJ1-2, with unresolved D. V shed 1 base and J shed 5 bases, with 11 bases lying between them. The CDR3 is made up of 14 amino acids. Germline V gene sequence: CDR1 LNHDA, CDR2 SQIVND (reference sequence). CDR3 loop: CASSIVWEEYGYTF. The CDR3 DNA reads as TGTGCCAGTAGTATAGTTTGGGAGGAGTATGGCTACACCTTC.

This clone was picked up a small number of times. The chain's CDR3 is CASRGQATSNSPLHF. The CDR3 DNA reads TGTGCCAGTAGAGGACAGGCCACCTCTAATTCACCCCTCCACTTT. V is TRBV19 and J is TRBJ1-6; TRBD1 aligns across 7 bases. This CDR3 is built from 15 residues. The trim removed 6 bases at V and 6 bases at J, leaving 8 bases unmatched. Germline CDR1 reads LNHDA; CDR2 reads SQIVND (reference sequence).

V usage is TRBV28 and J usage is TRBJ1-5; TRBD1 matches at 7 bases. The V segment lost 3 bases and the J segment 6 bases; nucleotides outside the gene matches: 8. Germline V gene lookup returns CDR1 MDHEN and CDR2 SYDVKM. The CDR3 contains 15 residues. The CDR3 is CASSLPTGSSQPQHF. For the CDR3, the DNA is TGTGCCAGCAGTTTGCCGACAGGGAGTAGTCAGCCCCAGCATTTT. Drawing the rest from reference TRBV28 and TRBJ1-5, the complete variable domain is DVKVTQSSRYLVKRTGEKVFLECVQDMDHENMFWYRQDPGLGLRLIYFSYDVKMKEKGDIPEGYSVSREKKERFSLILESASTNQTSMYLCASSLPTGSSQPQHFGDGTRLSIL.

This clone showed up just a few times. The V gene is TRBV28, the J gene TRBJ1-2; D might be TRBD1 (6 bases). V dropped 5 bases and J dropped 5 bases, with 21 bases sitting between them. The CDR3 is made up of 16 amino acids. CDR1 MDHEN and CDR2 SYDVKM come from the germline V gene. The CDR3 here is CASSVPTGGHRYGYTF. In DNA, the CDR3 is TGTGCCAGCAGTGTGCCCACCGGGGGGCACAGATATGGCTACACCTTC.

This chain joins TRBV6-5 and TRBJ2-5; unclear D gene. The length of the CDR3 is 15 residues. Trimming cost V 2 bases and J 4 bases, with 14 bases left between them. The germline gives CDR1 MNHEY, CDR2 SVGAGI. The CDR3 sequence: CASSYRTTATETQYF. In DNA, the CDR3 is TGTGCCAGCAGTTACCGTACAACAGCCACAGAGACCCAGTACTTC.

The chain uses TRBV13 and TRBJ1-4; D uncertain. There are 14 residues in the CDR3. CDR1 and CDR2 from the germline V gene are PRHDT and FYEKMQ (reference sequence). Trimming cost V 3 bases and J 8 bases, with 13 bases left between them. CDR3 coding DNA: TGTGCCAGCAGCTTGGCCGAGACCGGGGAAAAACTGTTTTTT. Its protein is CASSLAETGEKLFF. The full variable domain, in which reference TRBV13 and TRBJ1-4 provide the parts outside the CDR3, is AAGVIQSPRHLIKEKRETATLKCYPIPRHDTVYWYQQGPGQDPQFLISFYEKMQSDKGSIPDRFSAQQFSDYHSELNMSSLELGDSALYFCASSLAETGEKLFFGSGTQLSVL.

The chain has TRBV18 and TRBJ1-1, with 8 bases lining up with TRBD1. CDR3 size: 14 residues. The germline V gene has CDR1 KGHSH and CDR2 LQKENI. With V trimmed by 6 bases and J by 5 bases, 8 bases remained unmatched. The CDR3 reads CASSRTGQATEAFF. The CDR3 DNA is TGTGCCAGCTCGCGAACGGGACAGGCAACTGAAGCTTTCTTT. Full variable domain (outside the CDR3, taken from reference TRBV18 and TRBJ1-1): NAGVMQNPRHLVRRRGQEARLRCSPMKGHSHVYWYRQLPEEGLKFMVYLQKENIIDESGMPKERFSAEFPKEGPSILRIQQVVRGDSAAYFCASSRTGQATEAFFGQGTRLTVV.

This chain connects TRBV3-1 (or the pseudogene TRBV3-2) to TRBJ2-3; D not certain. Trimming took 2 bases from V and 5 from J, leaving 14 bases between them. The CDR3 runs to 15 residues. CDR1 LGHDT and CDR2 YNNKEL come from the germline V gene (reference sequence). The CDR3 DNA sequence: TGTGCCAGCAGCCAATTGAGTGGAGACGGAGATACGCAGTATTTT. Translated: CASSQLSGDGDTQYF.

The chain combines TRBV7-6 with TRBJ2-2; no clear D gene. The CDR3 length is 19 residues. CDR1 is SGHVS and CDR2 is FNYEAQ in the germline V gene. Trimming took off 5 bases at V and 0 bases at J, with 22 bases between the two ends. The CDR3 here is CASSPWVALILSNTGELFF. CDR3 in DNA: TGTGCCAGCAGCCCCTGGGTAGCCCTTATACTATCGAACACCGGGGAGCTGTTTTTT.

V usage is TRBV5-4 and J usage is TRBJ1-2; 7 bases line up with TRBD1. Losses at the gene ends were 5 bases for V and 1 base for J; bases not matched to a gene: 2. In germline, CDR1 is SGHNT, CDR2 YYREEE (reference sequence). The length of the CDR3 is 13 residues. The CDR3 coding sequence is TGTGCCAGCAGGCGGGACAGTAACTATGGCTACACCTTC. It translates to CASRRDSNYGYTF.

V is TRBV5-4 and J is TRBJ2-7; 9 bases are shared with TRBD1. The junction had 13 bases not matched to a gene; V was cut back by 4 bases and J by 5 bases. This CDR3 contains 16 residues. The germline CDR1 and CDR2 sequences are SGHNT and YYREEE (reference sequence). As DNA, the CDR3 is TGTGCCAGCAGCCTGCCGGAGGGACAGGGCCCCCACGAGCAGTACTTC. Translated: CASSLPEGQGPHEQYF.

The CDR3 DNA sequence: TGTGCCAGCAGTGAAGTCACGGATAATTCACCCCTCCACTTT. Translated: CASSEVTDNSPLHF. The chain carries TRBV2 and TRBJ1-6; no definite D call. CDR1 SNHLY and CDR2 FYNNEI come from the germline V gene. The germline V and J ends were trimmed by 1 base and 5 bases, with 6 bases remaining between them. The CDR3 sequence is 14 residues long.

The table lists this clone with a few counts. This chain joins TRBV19 and TRBJ1-2; D not certain. Deletions cut 3 bases from V and 4 bases from J, with 15 bases between. The length of the CDR3 is 15 residues. CDR1 is LNHDA, CDR2 SQIVND, per germline (reference sequence). CDR3 in amino acids: CASSMELATVYGYTF. CDR3 DNA: TGTGCCAGTAGTATGGAGCTGGCGACGGTCTATGGCTACACCTTC.

V and J are TRBV19 and TRBJ2-1; the match to TRBD1 covers 9 bases. CDR3 length: 16 amino acids. CDR1 is LNHDA, CDR2 SQIVND, per germline (reference sequence). The V segment lost 5 bases and the J segment 5 bases; nucleotides outside the gene matches: 10. The chain's CDR3 is CASSPRRTGVNNEQFF. The CDR3 coding sequence is TGTGCCAGTAGTCCCAGGCGGACAGGGGTAAACAATGAGCAGTTCTTC. The variable domain in full, with the rest retrieved from reference TRBV19 and TRBJ2-1, is DGGITQSPKYLFRKEGQNVTLSCEQNLNHDAMYWYRQDPGQGLRLIYYSQIVNDFQKGDIAEGYSVSREKKESFPLTVTSAQKNPTAFYLCASSPRRTGVNNEQFFGPGTRLTVL.

The chain uses TRBV12-5 and TRBJ1-2; 7 bases map to TRBD1. The CDR3 is 13 amino acids. Germline CDR1 and CDR2: LGHNT and FRNRAP. V was clipped by 7 bases and J by 4 bases; unmatched bases: 6. The CDR3 DNA sequence: TGTGCTAGTGTTGGGGACAGCTTCTATGGCTACACCTTC. Its protein is CASVGDSFYGYTF.